These 24 T cell receptor beta chains were sequenced from one sample in a study of technical replicates of blood from several donors. Method: immunoSEQ multiplex PCR; TCRdb's copy keeps in-frame clones and lacks some. The data hold approximately 49,000 clones, with 90% to 95% observed a single time. Sequenced: PBMCs. These receptor sequences come from a human donor in good health. Some clones in this sample may be carry-over from other donors' samples.

The rearrangement joins TRBV6-1 to TRBJ2-2; D gene ambiguous. CDR1 and CDR2 (germline): MNHNS, SASEGT. CDR3 size: 13 residues. V lost 10 bases and J lost 0, with 9 bases in between. The CDR3 DNA reads TGTGCCACCACACGATCGAACACCGGGGAGCTGTTTTTT. It codes for CATTRSNTGELFF.

V and J are TRBV6-1 and TRBJ1-6, with 9 nucleotides matching TRBD1. The CDR3 is 15 residues long. V trimming: 2 bases; J trimming: 7 bases; junction bases outside the gene matches: 3. Germline CDR1 is MNHNS and CDR2 is SASEGT. The CDR3 bases are TGTGCCAGCAGTGAAACAGGGGGCTTGAATTCACCCCTCCACTTT. It encodes CASSETGGLNSPLHF.

This chain connects TRBV6-1 to TRBJ1-6, with D unresolved. The CDR3 is made up of 13 amino acids. CDR1 is MNHNS and CDR2 is SASEGT in the germline V gene. Trimming took 4 bases from V and 7 from J, leaving 8 bases between them. CDR3 sequence reads: CASSVNRNSPLHF. In DNA form, the CDR3 reads TGTGCCAGCAGTGTTAACAGAAATTCACCCCTCCACTTT.

This chain connects TRBV7-9 to TRBJ2-7, with D uncertain. The CDR3 sequence is 12 residues long. Germline values: CDR1 SEHNR, CDR2 FQNEAQ (reference sequence). The V end was cut by 1 base, the J end by 6 bases, with 7 bases between. The chain's CDR3 is CASSLGISEQYF. In DNA form, the CDR3 reads TGTGCCAGCAGCTTAGGTATTTCCGAGCAGTACTTC. Supplemented by reference TRBV7-9 and TRBJ2-7, the full variable domain reads DTGVSQNPRHKITKRGQNVTFRCDPISEHNRLYWYRQTLGQGPEFLTYFQNEAQLEKSRLLSDRFSAERPKGSFSTLEIQRTEQGDSAMYLCASSLGISEQYFGPGTRLTVT.

V is TRBV5-1 and J is TRBJ2-3; D not resolved. With 6 bases removed from V and 4 bases from J, the gap between germline ends came to 9 bases. The V gene's germline CDR1 is SGHRS and CDR2 YFSETQ. The length of the CDR3 is 12 residues. The CDR3 loop reads CASTIKPDTQYF. Written as DNA, the CDR3 is TGCGCCAGCACCATTAAGCCAGATACGCAGTATTTT.

The V and J genes are TRBV7-9 and TRBJ1-2; tentative D call: TRBD1 (5 bases). This CDR3 has 14 amino acids. The V end was cut by 1 base, the J end by 7 bases, with 13 bases between. Germline CDR1 is SEHNR and CDR2 is FQNEAQ (reference sequence). CDR3 region: CASSLGQGMVGYTF. The CDR3 DNA reads TGTGCCAGCAGCTTAGGGCAGGGAATGGTTGGCTACACCTTC.

The rearrangement joins TRBV5-8 to TRBJ2-5; TRBD1 agrees at 8 bases. This CDR3 spans 16 amino acids. V dropped 1 base and J dropped 4; count of bases not matched to a gene: 9. Germline V CDR1 and CDR2: SGHTS, YDEGEE. In DNA form, the CDR3 reads TGTGCCAGCAGCTTGCCGACAGGGGTCGGTCGAGAGACCCAGTACTTC. It encodes CASSLPTGVGRETQYF.

The J gene is TRBJ2-7, the V gene TRBV7-9; tentatively, D is TRBD1 (5 bases). V lost 5 bases, J lost 1 base, and 9 bases lay in between. The CDR3 is 13 residues long. The germline CDR1 and CDR2 sequences are SEHNR and FQNEAQ (reference sequence). The CDR3 loop reads CASSQTASYEQYF. DNA for the CDR3: TGTGCCAGCAGCCAGACAGCTTCCTACGAGCAGTACTTC.

The chain joins TRBV20-1 to TRBJ1-2; TRBD1 might be the D (6 bases). The CDR3 has 11 amino acids. Per the germline V gene, CDR1 is DFQATT and CDR2 is SNEGSKA (reference sequence). Trimming took off 5 bases at V and 7 bases at J, with 11 bases between the two ends. CDR3 bases: TGCAGTGCTGTCGACAGGCTTGGCTACACCTTC. Amino acids: CSAVDRLGYTF.

This sequence joins TRBV30 and TRBJ2-2, with 8 bases that match TRBD1. Germline V gene sequence: CDR1 GTSNPN, CDR2 SVGIG (reference sequence). This CDR3 contains 16 residues. V dropped 0 bases and J dropped 1; count of bases not matched to a gene: 4. In nucleotides, the CDR3 is TGTGCCTGGAGTGTATACGGGACAGGGAACACCGGGGAGCTGTTTTTT. Its protein is CAWSVYGTGNTGELFF. The full variable domain, with the rest looked up from reference TRBV30 and TRBJ2-2, is SQTIHQWPATLVQPVGSPLSLECTVEGTSNPNLYWYRQAAGRGLQLLFYSVGIGQISSEVPQNLSASRPQDRQFILSSKKLLLSDSGFYLCAWSVYGTGNTGELFFGEGSRLTVL.

The rearrangement uses TRBV4-3 and TRBJ2-5, with TRBD1 matching 11 bases. V gave up 2 bases and J gave up 5 bases; unmatched junction bases: 4. Germline assignment: CDR1 LGHNA and CDR2 YSLEER. The length of the CDR3 is 15 residues. CDR3 region: CASSQLGTGGETQYF. CDR3 DNA: TGCGCCAGCAGCCAATTGGGGACAGGGGGTGAGACCCAGTACTTC.

The V gene is TRBV12-5, the J gene TRBJ2-7, with D unresolved. The CDR3 has 15 amino acids. Trimming shortened V by 0 bases and J by 4 bases, and 13 bases separated the two germline ends. Germline V gives CDR1 LGHNT, CDR2 FRNRAP. DNA for the CDR3: TGTGCTAGTGGTTTGGTACTCTCCTCCCTATACGAGCAGTACTTC. Its protein is CASGLVLSSLYEQYF.

The chain links TRBV5-8 to TRBJ2-7; D is perhaps TRBD2 (6 bases). There are 13 residues in the CDR3. Trimming left V 1 base short and J 6 bases short, with 11 bases between. Germline CDR1 is SGHTS and CDR2 is YDEGEE. CDR3 sequence: CASSLKEGLEQYF. As DNA, the CDR3 is TGTGCCAGCAGCTTGAAAGAGGGACTCGAGCAGTACTTC.

The V gene is TRBV6-6, the J gene TRBJ2-1, with D unresolved. The CDR3 is made up of 13 amino acids. V was clipped by 8 bases and J by 0 bases, with 8 bases between them. Germline values: CDR1 MNHNY, CDR2 SVGAGI (reference sequence). The CDR3 nucleotides are TGTGCCAGCCGTGGCCTCTCCTACAATGAGCAGTTCTTC. Its protein is CASRGLSYNEQFF.

V is TRBV5-1 and J is TRBJ2-2; 13 nucleotides align to TRBD2. The CDR3 has 18 amino acids. The V and J ends lost 3 bases and 3 bases, in that order; junction bases with no gene match: 8. CDR1 and CDR2 from the germline V gene are SGHRS and YFSETQ. CDR3: CASSSGLAGVVYTGELFF. The CDR3 nucleotides are TGCGCCAGCAGCTCCGGACTAGCGGGAGTCGTGTACACCGGGGAGCTGTTTTTT.

The chain joins TRBV7-9 to TRBJ2-7, with 8 bases matching TRBD1. The trim removed 5 bases at V and 7 bases at J, leaving 7 bases unmatched. Germline CDR1 reads SEHNR; CDR2 reads FQNEAQ (reference sequence). The CDR3 length is 13 residues. The CDR3 region has the DNA TGTGCCAGCAGCCCCCGGACAGGGCTAGAGCAGTACTTC. As protein: CASSPRTGLEQYF.

The gene calls are TRBV6-6 and TRBJ1-2; D is unresolved. The V and J ends lost 2 bases and 11 bases respectively, with 6 bases between them. Germline lookup yields CDR1 MNHNY and CDR2 SVGAGI (reference sequence). CDR3 size: 10 residues. The CDR3 DNA reads TGTGCCAGCAGTTACACGAGTTACACCTTC. It codes for CASSYTSYTF.

This clone has only one observation. The CDR3 here is CASSGDRESEAFF. The CDR3 nucleotides read TGCGCCAGCAGCGGGGACAGGGAGTCTGAAGCTTTCTTT. The chain links TRBV23-1 to TRBJ1-1; 9 positions match TRBD1. TRBV23-1 is flagged as an ORF with uncertain function. J lost 6 bases, V lost 6 bases, and 5 bases had no gene match. The CDR3 is 13 residues long.

The sample holds a few counts of this clone. This chain joins TRBV7-3 and TRBJ2-2, with TRBD2 matching 8 bases. Germline V CDR1 and CDR2: SGHTA, FQGTGA. The CDR3 has 15 residues. V was pared by 5 bases and J by 8 bases, with 10 bases of the junction left unmatched. The CDR3 sequence: CASSPLTGGRGELFF. In DNA, the CDR3 is TGTGCCAGCAGCCCCCTGACAGGCGGGAGGGGGGAGCTGTTTTTT.

This chain links TRBV7-2 with TRBJ1-6; 7 bases align to TRBD1. Germline-derived CDR1 and CDR2 are SGHTA and FQGNSA. V gave up 5 bases and J gave up 7 bases; unmatched junction bases: 2. This CDR3 is 13 amino acids long. CDR3 DNA: TGTGCCAGCAGCCCGGGACAGAATTCACCCCTCCACTTT. It yields the protein CASSPGQNSPLHF.

The V gene is TRBV9, the J gene TRBJ1-2; no clear D gene. V lost 4 bases to trimming and J lost 2 bases, with 12 bases between them. This CDR3 comprises 14 residues. The V gene's germline CDR1 is SGDLS and CDR2 YYNGEE. The CDR3: CASSSRTLNYGYTF. The CDR3, as DNA: TGTGCCAGCAGCTCCCGGACTCTAAACTATGGCTACACCTTC.

This clone was picked up one time. The chain employs TRBV9 and TRBJ2-7, with 13 nucleotides matching TRBD2. Germline CDR1 is SGDLS and CDR2 is YYNGEE. This CDR3 spans 15 amino acids. Trimming took 3 bases from V and 7 from J; bases not matched to a gene: 7. CDR3 residues: CASSATSGGAQEQYF. The CDR3 nucleotides read TGTGCCAGCAGCGCCACTAGCGGGGGGGCCCAGGAGCAGTACTTC.

The chain employs TRBV4-1 and TRBJ2-3, with D uncertain. From germline, CDR1 is MGHRA and CDR2 YSYEKL. This CDR3 is built from 16 residues. Trimming stripped 0 bases from V and 0 bases from J, with 10 bases between. The CDR3 reads CASSQESAHSTDTQYF. The DNA for the CDR3 is TGCGCCAGCAGCCAAGAATCAGCGCACAGCACAGATACGCAGTATTTT.

V gene TRBV4-3 combines with J gene TRBJ2-7, with TRBD2 matching 8 bases. The V gene end was trimmed by 3 bases and the J gene end by 1 base; junction bases not matched to a gene: 8. Germline V lookup: CDR1 LGHNA, CDR2 YSLEER. This CDR3 spans 16 amino acids. CDR3 coding DNA: TGCGCCAGCAGCCAGGGTACCGGGACTAGATCCTACGAGCAGTACTTC. This encodes CASSQGTGTRSYEQYF.